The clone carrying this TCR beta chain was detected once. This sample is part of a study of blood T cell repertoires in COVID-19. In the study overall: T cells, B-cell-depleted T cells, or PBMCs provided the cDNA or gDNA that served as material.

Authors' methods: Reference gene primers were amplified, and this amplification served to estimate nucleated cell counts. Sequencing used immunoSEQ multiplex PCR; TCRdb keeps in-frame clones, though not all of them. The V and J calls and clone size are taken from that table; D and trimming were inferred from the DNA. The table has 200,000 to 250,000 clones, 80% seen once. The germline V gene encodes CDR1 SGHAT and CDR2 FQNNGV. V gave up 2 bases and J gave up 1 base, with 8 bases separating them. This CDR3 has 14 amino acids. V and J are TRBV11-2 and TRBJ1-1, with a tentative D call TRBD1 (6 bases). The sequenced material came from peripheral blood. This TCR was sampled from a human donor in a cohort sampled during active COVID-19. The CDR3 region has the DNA TGTGCCAGCAGCTTATCCAGGGGGAACACTGAAGCTTTCTTT. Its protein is CASSLSRGNTEAFF.